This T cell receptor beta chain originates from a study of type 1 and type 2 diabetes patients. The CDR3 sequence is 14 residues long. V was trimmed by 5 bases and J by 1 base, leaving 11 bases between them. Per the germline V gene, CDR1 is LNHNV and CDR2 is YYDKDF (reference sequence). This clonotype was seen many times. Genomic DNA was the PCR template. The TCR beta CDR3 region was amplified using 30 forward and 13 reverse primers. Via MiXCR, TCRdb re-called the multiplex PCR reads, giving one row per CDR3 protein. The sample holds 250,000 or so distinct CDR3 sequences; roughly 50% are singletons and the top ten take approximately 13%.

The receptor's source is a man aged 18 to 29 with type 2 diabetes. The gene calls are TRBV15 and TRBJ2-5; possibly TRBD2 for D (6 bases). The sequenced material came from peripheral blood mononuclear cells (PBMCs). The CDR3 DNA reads TGTGCCACCAGCGATGGACTACTCCAAGAGACCCAGTACTTC. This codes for CATSDGLLQETQYF.